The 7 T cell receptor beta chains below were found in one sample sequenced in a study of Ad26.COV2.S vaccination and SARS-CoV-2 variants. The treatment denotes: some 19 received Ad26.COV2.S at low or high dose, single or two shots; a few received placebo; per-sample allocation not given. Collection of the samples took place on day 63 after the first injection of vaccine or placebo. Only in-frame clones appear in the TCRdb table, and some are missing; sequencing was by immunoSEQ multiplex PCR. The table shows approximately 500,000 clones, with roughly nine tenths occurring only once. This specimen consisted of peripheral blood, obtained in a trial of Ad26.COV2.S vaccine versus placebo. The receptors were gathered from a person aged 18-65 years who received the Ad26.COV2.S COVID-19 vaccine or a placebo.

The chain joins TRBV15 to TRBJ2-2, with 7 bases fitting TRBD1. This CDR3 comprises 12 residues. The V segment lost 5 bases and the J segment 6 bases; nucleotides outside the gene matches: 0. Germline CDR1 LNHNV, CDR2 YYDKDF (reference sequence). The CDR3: CATSDRAGELFF. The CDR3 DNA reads TGTGCCACCAGCGACAGGGCCGGGGAGCTGTTTTTT.

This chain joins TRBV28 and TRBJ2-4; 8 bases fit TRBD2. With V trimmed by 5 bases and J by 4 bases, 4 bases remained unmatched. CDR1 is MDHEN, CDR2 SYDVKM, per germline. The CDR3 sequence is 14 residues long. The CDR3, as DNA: TGTGCCAGCAGTAGCGGGAGCCCTAAAAACATTCAGTACTTC. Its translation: CASSSGSPKNIQYF. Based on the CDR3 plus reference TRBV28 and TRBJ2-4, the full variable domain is DVKVTQSSRYLVKRTGEKVFLECVQDMDHENMFWYRQDPGLGLRLIYFSYDVKMKEKGDIPEGYSVSREKKERFSLILESASTNQTSMYLCASSSGSPKNIQYFGAGTRLSVL.

The DNA of the CDR3 is TGTGCCAGCAGTTCTGCTAATTCACCCCTCCACTTT. This translates into CASSSANSPLHF. The chain carries TRBV25-1 and TRBJ1-6; D remains ambiguous. The germline V gene has CDR1 MGHDK and CDR2 SYGVNS. The CDR3 spans 12 residues. V gave up 5 bases and J gave up 6 bases, with 5 bases separating them.

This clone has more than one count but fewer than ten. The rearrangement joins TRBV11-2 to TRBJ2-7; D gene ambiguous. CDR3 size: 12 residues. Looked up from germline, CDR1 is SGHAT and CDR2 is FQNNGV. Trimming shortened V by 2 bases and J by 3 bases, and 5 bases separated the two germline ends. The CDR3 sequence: CASSLNGYEQYF. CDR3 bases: TGTGCCAGCAGCTTAAACGGCTACGAGCAGTACTTC.

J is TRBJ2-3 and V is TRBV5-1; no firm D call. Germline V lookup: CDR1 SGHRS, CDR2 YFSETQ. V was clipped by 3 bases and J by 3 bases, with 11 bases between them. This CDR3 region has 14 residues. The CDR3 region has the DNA TGCGCCAGCAGCTCGGCCAAACGGACAGATACGCAGTATTTT. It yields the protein CASSSAKRTDTQYF.

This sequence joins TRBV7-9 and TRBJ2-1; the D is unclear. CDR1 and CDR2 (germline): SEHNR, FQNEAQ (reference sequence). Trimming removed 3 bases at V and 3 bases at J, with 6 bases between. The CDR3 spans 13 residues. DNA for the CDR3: TGTGCCAGCAGCTTCTTGGGCTACAATGAGCAGTTCTTC. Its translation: CASSFLGYNEQFF.

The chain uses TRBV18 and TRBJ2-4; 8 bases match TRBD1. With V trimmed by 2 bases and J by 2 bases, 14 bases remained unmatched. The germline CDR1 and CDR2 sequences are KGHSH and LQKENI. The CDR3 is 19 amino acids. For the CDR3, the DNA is TGTGCCAGCTCACCAAATCCCCCGATCGACAGGGGTACCAAAAACATTCAGTACTTC. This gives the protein CASSPNPPIDRGTKNIQYF.